This T cell receptor beta chain came from a study of spatial heterogeneity in lung cancer. TCRdb analysed the 5' RACE reads with MiXCR anew, one entry per CDR3 protein. The sample includes more than 12,000 distinct CDR3 sequences, approximately 11% of them seen just once. Stated time point: sample taken at primary tumor resection. From tumor, nontumor lung or frozen PBMC, whole RNA was taken unsorted for sequencing. This clonotype occurred many times. The sequence was collected from a female donor with early-stage non-small cell lung cancer. The sample here was PBMCs, taken at surgery.

This CDR3 is CASSLVMAAYEQYF. DNA for the CDR3: TGCGCCAGCAGCTTGGTTATGGCAGCCTACGAGCAGTACTTC. The V call is TRBV5-1, the J call TRBJ2-7, with D unclear. This CDR3 is built from 14 residues. CDR1 SGHRS and CDR2 YFSETQ come from the germline V gene. The V end was cut by 0 bases, the J end by 2 bases, with 9 bases between.